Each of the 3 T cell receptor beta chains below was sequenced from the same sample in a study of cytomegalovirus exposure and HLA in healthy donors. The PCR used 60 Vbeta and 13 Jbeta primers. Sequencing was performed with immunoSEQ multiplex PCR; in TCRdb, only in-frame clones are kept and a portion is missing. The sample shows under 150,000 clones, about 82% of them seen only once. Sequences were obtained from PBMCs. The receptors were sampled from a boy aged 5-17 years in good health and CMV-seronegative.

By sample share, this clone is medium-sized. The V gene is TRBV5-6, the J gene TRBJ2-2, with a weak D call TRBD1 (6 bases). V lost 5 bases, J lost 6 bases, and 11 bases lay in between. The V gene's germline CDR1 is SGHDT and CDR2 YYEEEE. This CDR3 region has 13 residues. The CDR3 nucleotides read TGTGCCAGCAGGGAGACAGGCCCCGGGGAGCTGTTTTTT. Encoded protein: CASRETGPGELFF.

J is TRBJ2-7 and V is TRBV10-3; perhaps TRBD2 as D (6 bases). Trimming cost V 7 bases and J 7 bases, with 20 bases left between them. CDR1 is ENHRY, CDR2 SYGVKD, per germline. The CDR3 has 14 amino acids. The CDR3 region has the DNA TGTGCCATCACAGACCCTGGACTATCGGAGGAGCAGTACTTC. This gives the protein CAITDPGLSEEQYF.

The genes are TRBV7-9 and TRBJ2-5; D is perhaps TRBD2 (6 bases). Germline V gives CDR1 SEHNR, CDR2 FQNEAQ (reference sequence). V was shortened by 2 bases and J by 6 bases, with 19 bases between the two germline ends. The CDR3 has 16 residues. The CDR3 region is CASSLKASESGKTQYF. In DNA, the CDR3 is TGTGCCAGCAGCTTAAAGGCTAGCGAGAGCGGAAAGACCCAGTACTTC.